This T cell receptor beta chain was captured in a study of CD8+ T cells in alopecia areata. Study-wide findings and caveats: Normal scalp had lower clonality than lesional scalp, with alopecia totalis/universalis lesions showing this most strongly. Sharing of TCR sequences between patients (possibly for HLA-related reasons) was less clear than in mice.

Germline V gives CDR1 MNHEY, CDR2 SMNVEV (reference sequence). The CDR3 extends over 13 amino acids. Trimming cost V 4 bases and J 2 bases, with 9 bases left between them. Extracted RNA was reverse transcribed, and the resulting cDNA served as sequencing template. The method was immunoSEQ multiplex PCR; TCRdb's version includes in-frame clones alone and lacks a portion of them. The sample records approximately 150,000 clones, approximately 60% being singletons. As to this clone: Antigen: not known. Different DNA sequences within this sample yield the same CDR3.

Sequenced: CD8+ T cells sorted from blood. This clonotype was obtained from a human donor in good health. This chain links TRBV27 with TRBJ2-7, with D hard to call. CDR3 loop: CASSSPGTYEQYF. The CDR3 nucleotides read TGTGCCAGCAGTTCCCCTGGGACCTACGAGCAGTACTTC.